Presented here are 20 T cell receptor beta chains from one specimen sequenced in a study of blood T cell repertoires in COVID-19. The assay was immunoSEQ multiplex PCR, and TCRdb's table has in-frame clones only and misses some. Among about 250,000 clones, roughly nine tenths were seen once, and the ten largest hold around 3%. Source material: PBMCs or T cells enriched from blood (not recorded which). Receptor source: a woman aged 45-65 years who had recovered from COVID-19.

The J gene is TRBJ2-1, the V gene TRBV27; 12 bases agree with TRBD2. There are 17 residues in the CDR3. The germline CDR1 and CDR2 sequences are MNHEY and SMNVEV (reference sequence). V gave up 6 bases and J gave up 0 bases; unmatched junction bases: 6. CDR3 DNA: TGTGCCAGCAGGCGGACTAGCGGGACCCTCTCCTACAATGAGCAGTTCTTC. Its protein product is CASRRTSGTLSYNEQFF.

The CDR3 DNA reads as TGTGCCAGCAGATCCGCTTCTAGCGGGAGTTTTTCCCACGAGCAGTACTTC. Translating gives CASRSASSGSFSHEQYF. The J gene is TRBJ2-7, the V gene TRBV7-9; TRBD2 matches at 10 bases. This CDR3 region has 17 residues. The trim removed 6 bases at V and 5 bases at J, leaving 16 bases unmatched. Per germline, CDR1 SEHNR and CDR2 FQNEAQ (reference sequence).

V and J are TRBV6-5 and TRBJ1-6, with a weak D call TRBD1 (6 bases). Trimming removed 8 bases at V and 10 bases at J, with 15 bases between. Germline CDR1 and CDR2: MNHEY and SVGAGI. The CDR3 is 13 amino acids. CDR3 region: CASWGLTGSPLHF. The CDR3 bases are TGTGCCAGCTGGGGGCTCACCGGATCACCCCTCCACTTT.

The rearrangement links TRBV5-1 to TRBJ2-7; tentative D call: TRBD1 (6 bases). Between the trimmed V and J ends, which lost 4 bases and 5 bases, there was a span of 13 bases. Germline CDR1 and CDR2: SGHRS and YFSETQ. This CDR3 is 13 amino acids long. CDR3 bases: TGCGCCAGCAGCGGTACAGGGCTGCACGAGCAGTACTTC. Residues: CASSGTGLHEQYF.

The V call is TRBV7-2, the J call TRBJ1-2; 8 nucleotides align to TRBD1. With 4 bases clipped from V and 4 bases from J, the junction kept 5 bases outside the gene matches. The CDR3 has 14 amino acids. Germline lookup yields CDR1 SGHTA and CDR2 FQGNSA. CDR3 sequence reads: CASSSDRAGYGYTF. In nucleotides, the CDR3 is TGTGCCAGCAGCTCGGACAGGGCTGGCTATGGCTACACCTTC.

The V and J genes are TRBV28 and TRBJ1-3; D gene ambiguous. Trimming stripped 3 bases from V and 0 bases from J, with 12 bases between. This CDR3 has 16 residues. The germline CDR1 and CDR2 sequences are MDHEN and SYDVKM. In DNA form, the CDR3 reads TGTGCCAGCAGTTTGTCTGGGCCCCACTCTGGAAACACCATATATTTT. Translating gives CASSLSGPHSGNTIYF. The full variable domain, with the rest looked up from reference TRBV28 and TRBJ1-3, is DVKVTQSSRYLVKRTGEKVFLECVQDMDHENMFWYRQDPGLGLRLIYFSYDVKMKEKGDIPEGYSVSREKKERFSLILESASTNQTSMYLCASSLSGPHSGNTIYFGEGSWLTVV.

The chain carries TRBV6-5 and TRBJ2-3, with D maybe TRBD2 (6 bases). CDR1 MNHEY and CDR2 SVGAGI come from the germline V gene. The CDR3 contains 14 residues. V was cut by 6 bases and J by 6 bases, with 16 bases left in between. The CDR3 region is CASSQRVEGDTQYF. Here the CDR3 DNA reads TGTGCCAGCAGCCAGCGGGTAGAAGGCGATACGCAGTATTTT.

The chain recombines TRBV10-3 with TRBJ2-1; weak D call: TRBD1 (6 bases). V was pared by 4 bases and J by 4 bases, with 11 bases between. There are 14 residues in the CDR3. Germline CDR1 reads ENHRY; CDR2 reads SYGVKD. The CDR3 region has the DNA TGTGCCATCAGTGTCTTGCAGGGGTACAATGAGCAGTTCTTC. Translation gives CAISVLQGYNEQFF.

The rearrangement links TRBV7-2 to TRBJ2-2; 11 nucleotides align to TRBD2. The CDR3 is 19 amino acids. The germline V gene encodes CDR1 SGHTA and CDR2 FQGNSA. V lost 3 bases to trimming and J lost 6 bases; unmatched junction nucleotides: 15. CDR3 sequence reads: CASSFSRLTSGSKSGELFF. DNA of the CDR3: TGTGCCAGCAGCTTCTCTCGCTTAACTAGCGGGAGTAAGTCCGGGGAGCTGTTTTTT.

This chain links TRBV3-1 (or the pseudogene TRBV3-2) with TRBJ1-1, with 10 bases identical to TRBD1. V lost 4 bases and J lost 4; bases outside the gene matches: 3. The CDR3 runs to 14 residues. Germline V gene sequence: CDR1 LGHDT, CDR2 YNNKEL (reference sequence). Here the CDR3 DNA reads TGTGCCAGCAGCCGACAGGGGGCTTTCACTGAAGCTTTCTTT. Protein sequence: CASSRQGAFTEAFF.

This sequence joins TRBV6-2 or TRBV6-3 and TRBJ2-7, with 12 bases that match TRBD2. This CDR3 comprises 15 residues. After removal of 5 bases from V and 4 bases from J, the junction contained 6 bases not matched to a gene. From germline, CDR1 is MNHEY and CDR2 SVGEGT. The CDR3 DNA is TGTGCCAGCAGTGCCCCGGGACTAGCGGGTTACGAGCAGTACTTC. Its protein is CASSAPGLAGYEQYF.

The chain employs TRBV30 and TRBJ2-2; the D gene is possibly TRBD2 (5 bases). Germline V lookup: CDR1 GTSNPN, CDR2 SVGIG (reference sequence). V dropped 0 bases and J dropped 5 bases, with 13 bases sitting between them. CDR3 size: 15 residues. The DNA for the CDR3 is TGTGCCTGGAGTGTGGAGCGGCTGGGGACCGGGGAGCTGTTTTTT. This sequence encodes CAWSVERLGTGELFF. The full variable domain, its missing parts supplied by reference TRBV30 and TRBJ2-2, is SQTIHQWPATLVQPVGSPLSLECTVEGTSNPNLYWYRQAAGRGLQLLFYSVGIGQISSEVPQNLSASRPQDRQFILSSKKLLLSDSGFYLCAWSVERLGTGELFFGEGSRLTVL.

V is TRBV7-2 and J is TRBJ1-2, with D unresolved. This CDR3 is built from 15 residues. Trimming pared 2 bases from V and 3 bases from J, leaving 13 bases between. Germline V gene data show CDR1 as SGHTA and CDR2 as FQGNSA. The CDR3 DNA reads TGTGCCAGCAGCTTATCCGCGGCAGCCTACTATGGCTACACCTTC. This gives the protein CASSLSAAAYYGYTF.

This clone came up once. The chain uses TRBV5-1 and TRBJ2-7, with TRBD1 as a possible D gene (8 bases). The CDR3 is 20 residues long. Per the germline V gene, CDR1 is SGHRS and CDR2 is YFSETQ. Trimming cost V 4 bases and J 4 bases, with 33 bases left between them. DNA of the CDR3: TGCGCCAGCAGCCTACCCAGGACAGGGAGTTCTCCGGGAGGCTTGTACGAGCAGTACTTC. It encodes CASSLPRTGSSPGGLYEQYF.

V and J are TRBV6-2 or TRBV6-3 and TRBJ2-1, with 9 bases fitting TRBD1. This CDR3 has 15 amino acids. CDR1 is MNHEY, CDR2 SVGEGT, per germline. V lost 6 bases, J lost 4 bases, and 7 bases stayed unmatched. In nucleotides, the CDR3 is TGTGCCAGCAGCCCAGCCGGGACAGGGTACAATGAGCAGTTCTTC. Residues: CASSPAGTGYNEQFF.

CDR3 coding DNA: TGTGCCAGCAGTTCCCTCAGGGGAGCTTTCTTT. Protein sequence: CASSSLRGAFF. The genes are TRBV28 and TRBJ1-1; D perhaps matches TRBD1 (6 bases). The CDR3 contains 11 residues. Trimming pared 4 bases from V and 10 bases from J, leaving 10 bases between. Germline V CDR1 and CDR2: MDHEN, SYDVKM.

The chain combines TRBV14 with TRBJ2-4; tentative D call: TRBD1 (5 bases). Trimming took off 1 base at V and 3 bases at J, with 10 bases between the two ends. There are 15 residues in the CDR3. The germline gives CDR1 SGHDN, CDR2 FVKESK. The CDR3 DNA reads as TGTGCCAGCAGCCAAGGCTCAGGGTACAAAAACATTCAGTACTTC. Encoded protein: CASSQGSGYKNIQYF.

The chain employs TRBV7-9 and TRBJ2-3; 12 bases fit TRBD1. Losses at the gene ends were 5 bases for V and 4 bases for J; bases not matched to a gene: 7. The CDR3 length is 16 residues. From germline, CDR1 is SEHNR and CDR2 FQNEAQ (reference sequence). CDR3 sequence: CASSTAGQGAADTQYF. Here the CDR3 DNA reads TGTGCCAGCAGCACCGCGGGACAGGGGGCAGCAGATACGCAGTATTTT.

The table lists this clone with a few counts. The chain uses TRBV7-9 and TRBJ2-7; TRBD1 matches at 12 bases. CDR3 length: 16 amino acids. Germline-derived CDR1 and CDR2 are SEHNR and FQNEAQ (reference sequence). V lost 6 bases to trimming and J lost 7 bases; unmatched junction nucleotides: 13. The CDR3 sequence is CASRKGQGAPAGEQYF. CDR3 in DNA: TGTGCCAGCAGGAAGGGACAGGGGGCTCCCGCGGGGGAGCAGTACTTC.

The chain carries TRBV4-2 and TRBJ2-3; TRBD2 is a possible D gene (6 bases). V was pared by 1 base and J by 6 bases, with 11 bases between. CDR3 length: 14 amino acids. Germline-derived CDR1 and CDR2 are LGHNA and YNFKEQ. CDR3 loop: CASSQAGARDTQYF. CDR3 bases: TGTGCCAGCAGCCAAGCGGGAGCTAGGGATACGCAGTATTTT.